This T cell receptor (beta chain) was sequenced during a study of T-cell memory formation after mild COVID-19. This clonotype was seen a handful of times. The V and J ends lost 5 bases and 4 bases, in that order; junction bases with no gene match: 8. CDR1 is SGHTA and CDR2 is FQGTGA in the germline V gene. The CDR3 is 15 residues long. TCRdb passed the 5' RACE reads through MiXCR, listing each CDR3 protein once. The sample consists of roughly 14,000 distinct CDR3 sequences, over 20% of them appearing once. Sequencing input: PBMCs or a T cell subset sorted from them (not recorded which). The chain carries TRBV7-3 and TRBJ2-1; TRBD1 aligns across 7 bases. This TCR was sampled from a man younger than 30 who had mild COVID-19 (a few samples of this study predate the infection). Cell type and time point are not known. The CDR3 bases are TGTGCCAGCAGCCTCCGGAGACAGGGATACAATGAGCAGTTCTTC. Encoded protein: CASSLRRQGYNEQFF.